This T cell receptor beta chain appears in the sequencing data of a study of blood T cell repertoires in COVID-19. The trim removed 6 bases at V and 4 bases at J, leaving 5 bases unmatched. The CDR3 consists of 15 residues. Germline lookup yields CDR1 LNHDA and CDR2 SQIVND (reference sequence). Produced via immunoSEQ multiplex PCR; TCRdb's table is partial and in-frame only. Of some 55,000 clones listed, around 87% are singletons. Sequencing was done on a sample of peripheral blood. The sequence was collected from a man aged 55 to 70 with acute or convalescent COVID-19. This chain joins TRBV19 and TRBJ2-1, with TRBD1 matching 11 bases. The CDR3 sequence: CASSSGTGGYNEQFF. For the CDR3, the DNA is TGTGCCAGTAGCAGCGGGACAGGGGGTTACAATGAGCAGTTCTTC.